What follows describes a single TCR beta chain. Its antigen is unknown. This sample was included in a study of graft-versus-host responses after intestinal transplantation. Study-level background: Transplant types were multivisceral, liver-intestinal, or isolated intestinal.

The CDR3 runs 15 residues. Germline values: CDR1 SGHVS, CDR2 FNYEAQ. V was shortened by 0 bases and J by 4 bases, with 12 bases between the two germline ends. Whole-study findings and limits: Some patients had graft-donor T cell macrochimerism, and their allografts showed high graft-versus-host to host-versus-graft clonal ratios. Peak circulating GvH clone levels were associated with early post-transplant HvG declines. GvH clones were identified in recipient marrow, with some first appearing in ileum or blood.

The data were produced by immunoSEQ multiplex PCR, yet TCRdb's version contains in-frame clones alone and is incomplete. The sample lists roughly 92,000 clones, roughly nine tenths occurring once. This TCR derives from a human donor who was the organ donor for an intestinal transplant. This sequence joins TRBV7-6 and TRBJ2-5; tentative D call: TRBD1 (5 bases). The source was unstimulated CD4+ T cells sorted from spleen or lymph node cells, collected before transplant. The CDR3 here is CASSLAGGQGETQYF. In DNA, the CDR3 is TGTGCCAGCAGCTTAGCGGGTGGACAAGGAGAGACCCAGTACTTC.